The sequence of this T cell receptor beta chain was determined in a study of shared clonotypes between healthy human individuals. On the study more broadly: The study used three CD4 naive, three CD4 memory, two CD8 naive and one CD8 memory plate per donor.

Deep-level assay runs were performed. TCRdb's table, derived via immunoSEQ multiplex PCR, lists solely in-frame clones and lacks some. The repertoire holds roughly 2 million clones, with roughly 94% as singletons. Caucasian adults living in Nashville, Tennessee, provided all samples. To note about this clone: What it binds is not known.

Overall study findings and caveats: The four-donor shared clonotypes exceeded non-shared clonotypes in generation probability, with non-shared ones scoring lower.

Trimming at V came to 2 bases and at J to 8 bases, leaving 4 bases not matched to a gene. The CDR3 has 13 amino acids. The V gene's germline CDR1 is SEHNR and CDR2 FQNEAQ (reference sequence). The specimen was naive CD4+ T cells sorted from blood. Specified subset: CD45RA+ positively selected. V usage is TRBV7-9 and J usage is TRBJ1-2; TRBD1 agrees at 8 bases. This TCR was recovered from a man between 18 and 29 years old in good health. CDR3 loop: CASSLWQGAGYTF. The CDR3, as DNA: TGTGCCAGCAGCTTATGGCAGGGGGCAGGCTACACCTTC.